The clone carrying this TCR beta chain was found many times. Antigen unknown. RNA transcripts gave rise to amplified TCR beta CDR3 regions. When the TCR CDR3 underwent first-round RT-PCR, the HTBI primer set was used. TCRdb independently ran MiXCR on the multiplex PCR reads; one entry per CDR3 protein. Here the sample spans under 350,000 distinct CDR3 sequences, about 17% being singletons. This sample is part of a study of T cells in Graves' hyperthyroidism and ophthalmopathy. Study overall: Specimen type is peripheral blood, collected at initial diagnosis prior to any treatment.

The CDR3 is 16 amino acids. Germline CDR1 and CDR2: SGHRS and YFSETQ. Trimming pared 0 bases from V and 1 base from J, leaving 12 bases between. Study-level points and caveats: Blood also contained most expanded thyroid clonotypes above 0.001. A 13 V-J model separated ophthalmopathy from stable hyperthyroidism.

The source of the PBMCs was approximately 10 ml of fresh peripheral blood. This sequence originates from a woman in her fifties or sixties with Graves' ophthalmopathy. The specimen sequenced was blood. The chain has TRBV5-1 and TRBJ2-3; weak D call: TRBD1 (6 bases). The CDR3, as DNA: TGCGCCAGCAGCTTGGCCATAAACAGGGGCACAGATACGCAGTATTTT. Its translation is CASSLAINRGTDTQYF.